The clone carrying this T cell receptor (beta chain) was recorded at least ten times. Its antigen is unidentified. TCRdb re-called the reads with MiXCR, one entry per CDR3 protein. The sample lists under 850,000 distinct CDR3 sequences, around a third occurring once. The data originate from a study of T cell repertoires in cytomegalovirus infection. For the study at large: Both CMV infection and a matching HLA type were indicated by public TCR beta signatures.

Findings and limits, study-wide: HLA-C-restricted CMV-specific TCR beta clonotypes were dominant in the ex vivo response.

The CDR3 totals 15 residues. Germline V gene lookup returns CDR1 SGHTA and CDR2 FQGNSA. Unmatched junction bases numbered 7, after V lost 3 bases and J lost 9 bases. The material sequenced was cultured PBMCs, taken from culture after CMV antigen stimulation. The clonotype originates from a human donor in good health (CMV status not recorded). Some clones in this sample may be carry-over from other donors' samples. V gene TRBV7-2 combines with J gene TRBJ2-1, with 11 bases matching TRBD2. As DNA, the CDR3 is TGTGCCAGCAGCTTTATTAGCGGGGGGGCCGGTGAGCAGTTCTTC. Translation gives CASSFISGGAGEQFF.